This T cell receptor (beta chain) was captured by sequencing in a study of OX40 agonist ivuxolimab in advanced cancers. About the study: Patients in the trial were receiving intravenous ivuxolimab every 2 weeks, at doses of 0.01 to 10 mg/kg. A history of anti-PD-1, anti-PD-L1 or anti-CTLA-4 therapy was acceptable, and approximately 40% had some. Study outcomes and limitations: Partial responders treated at 0.1-3.0 mg/kg exhibited clonal expansion among the lowest measured.

Germline V gives CDR1 SGHRS, CDR2 YFSETQ. This CDR3 comprises 15 residues. V was pared by 2 bases and J by 5 bases, with 7 bases of the junction left unmatched. Only in-frame clones appear in the TCRdb table, and some are missing; sequencing was by immunoSEQ multiplex PCR. The repertoire includes tens of thousands of clones, roughly three quarters of them detected once, and approximately 5% sits in the top ten. As to this clone: The antigen is not known.

Sequenced material: CD4+ or CD8+ T cells sorted from blood, taken in a trial of the OX40 agonist ivuxolimab. V gene TRBV5-1 combines with J gene TRBJ2-3; TRBD2 aligns across 8 bases. This sequence originates from an adult with an advanced solid tumor such as melanoma, head and neck, liver or kidney cancer. The CDR3 region has the DNA TGCGCCAGCAGCTTACAAGCGGGAGCGGAAGATACGCAGTATTTT. It specifies CASSLQAGAEDTQYF.